This entry concerns a single T cell receptor (beta chain). Antigen specificity is unknown. This entry belongs to a study of T cell responses to AZD1222 COVID-19 vaccine. CDR1 is MDHEN, CDR2 SYDVKM, per germline. The CDR3 extends over 15 amino acids. Between the trimmed V and J ends, which lost 7 bases and 4 bases, there was a span of 19 bases. Study observations and caveats: Donors in the cohort were predominantly white British and more often female, and clonal diversity was possibly underestimated.

Repertoires were generated with immunoSEQ multiplex PCR, while TCRdb's copy carries only in-frame clones and drops some. The repertoire holds 130,000 or so clones, with around 90% as singletons. Sequenced here: peripheral blood, sampled 28 days after the second AZD1222 dose. V and J are TRBV28 and TRBJ1-2; no clear D gene. This clonotype was obtained from an adult who received the AZD1222 COVID-19 vaccine. The CDR3 is CASMILGRKSYGYTF. The CDR3 coding sequence is TGTGCCAGCATGATTTTGGGGAGGAAGAGCTATGGCTACACCTTC.